This TCR beta chain was identified during a study of response to subunit inactivated influenza vaccine. Study-wide results and limits: The study's authors posited that every seasonal influenza vaccination enlists few new T cells.

This clonotype was counted many times. Its antigen is unknown. One entry per CDR3 protein, called by TCRdb with MiXCR from the RT-PCR reads. The sample includes fewer than 600,000 distinct CDR3 sequences, less than 7.5% of them seen just once. The receptor was derived from a man between 50 and 69 years old who received an inactivated influenza vaccine. The sample here was PBMCs from blood, taken around 25 months after vaccination.

CDR3 region: CASSPRGGGSYNEQFF. CDR3 nucleotides: TGCGCCAGCAGCCCTCGGGGAGGAGGCTCCTACAATGAGCAGTTCTTC. This rearrangement joins TRBV4-3 to TRBJ2-1, with D possibly TRBD2 on 6 matching bases. Germline V gene sequence: CDR1 LGHNA, CDR2 YSLEER. The ends were cut back, 4 bases at V and 0 bases at J, with 13 bases in the middle. The CDR3 runs to 16 residues.